The 21 T cell receptor beta chains presented below share a single source sample, sequenced in a study of blood T cell repertoires in COVID-19. TCRdb's table, derived via immunoSEQ multiplex PCR, lists solely in-frame clones and lacks some. The sample records about 460,000 clones, about 85% being singletons. Sequenced sample: PBMCs or T cells enriched from blood (not recorded which). The receptors were sampled from a woman in her sixties or seventies who had recovered from COVID-19.

J is TRBJ2-5 and V is TRBV11-2, with a weak D call TRBD1 (6 bases). The CDR3 extends over 15 amino acids. Per germline, CDR1 SGHAT and CDR2 FQNNGV. Trimming pared 1 base from V and 2 bases from J, leaving 11 bases between. Here the CDR3 reads CASSLVGQIQETQYF. The CDR3 DNA is TGTGCCAGCAGCTTAGTCGGACAGATACAAGAGACCCAGTACTTC.

This chain connects TRBV2 to TRBJ2-1, with no clear D. The V end lost 4 bases, the J end lost 9 bases, and 16 bases lay between the germline ends. Germline V gene sequence: CDR1 SNHLY, CDR2 FYNNEI. The CDR3 extends over 14 amino acids. CDR3 bases: TGTGCCAGCAGTGCCGGCGGCTCCCCCGGTGAGCAGTTCTTC. Residues: CASSAGGSPGEQFF.

The chain employs TRBV18 and TRBJ1-5, with 7 nucleotides matching TRBD1. The germline V gene has CDR1 KGHSH and CDR2 LQKENI. The V and J ends lost 4 bases and 0 bases, in that order; junction bases with no gene match: 6. The CDR3 extends over 16 amino acids. The CDR3 DNA is TGTGCCAGCTCACTCGGGACAGTTGATAGCAATCAGCCCCAGCATTTT. Protein sequence: CASSLGTVDSNQPQHF. Combining the CDR3 with reference TRBV18 and TRBJ1-5 gives the whole variable domain NAGVMQNPRHLVRRRGQEARLRCSPMKGHSHVYWYRQLPEEGLKFMVYLQKENIIDESGMPKERFSAEFPKEGPSILRIQQVVRGDSAAYFCASSLGTVDSNQPQHFGDGTRLSIL.

This chain joins TRBV24-1 and TRBJ2-7; a weak D match, TRBD1 (6 bases). With 2 bases removed from V and 4 bases from J, the gap between germline ends came to 14 bases. The CDR3 totals 15 residues. Germline V gene lookup returns CDR1 KGHDR and CDR2 SFDVKD. The CDR3 is CATSDSGQRPYEQYF. Written as DNA, the CDR3 is TGTGCCACCAGTGATTCTGGACAGAGACCTTACGAGCAGTACTTC.

The chain joins TRBV10-3 to TRBJ1-1; 7 bases align to TRBD1. The J segment lost 4 bases and the V segment lost 6 bases, leaving 8 bases of the junction unmatched. From germline, CDR1 is ENHRY and CDR2 SYGVKD. CDR3 size: 14 residues. The CDR3 reads CAIRGGGSSTEAFF. As DNA, the CDR3 is TGTGCCATCAGAGGAGGGGGCTCGAGCACTGAAGCTTTCTTT.

This clone has a handful of counts. V usage is TRBV9 and J usage is TRBJ2-1, with D possibly TRBD2 on 6 matching bases. The CDR3 runs 16 residues. Germline CDR1 and CDR2: SGDLS and YYNGEE. Between the trimmed V and J ends, which lost 4 bases and 0 bases, there was a span of 14 bases. The CDR3 coding sequence is TGTGCCAGCAGCTCCCCGGGACTCAGCTCCTACAATGAGCAGTTCTTC. Encoded protein: CASSSPGLSSYNEQFF.

The gene calls are TRBV6-6 and TRBJ2-2; TRBD1 agrees at 9 bases. V shed 6 bases and J 9 bases; nucleotides not matched to a gene: 8. The CDR3 consists of 14 residues. Looked up from germline, CDR1 is MNHNY and CDR2 is SVGAGI (reference sequence). CDR3 sequence: CASRNRDRARELFF. In DNA form, the CDR3 reads TGTGCCAGCAGGAACCGGGACAGGGCTCGGGAGCTGTTTTTT.

This clone was counted a single time. The chain employs TRBV19 and TRBJ1-5, with 12 bases identical to TRBD1. Unmatched junction bases numbered 14, after V lost 1 base and J lost 7 bases. The CDR3 covers 19 residues. CDR1 LNHDA and CDR2 SQIVND come from the germline V gene (reference sequence). CDR3 nucleotides: TGTGCCAGTAGTATAGTCCGAACCGGGACAGGGGGCTCAGGGCAGCCCCAGCATTTT. This codes for CASSIVRTGTGGSGQPQHF.

The chain is built from TRBV12-5 and TRBJ2-2; D remains ambiguous. The CDR3 sequence is 18 residues long. Germline assignment: CDR1 LGHNT and CDR2 FRNRAP. V lost 5 bases, J lost 5 bases, and 24 bases lay in between. The chain's CDR3 is CASGLPLALSSPTGELFF. CDR3 in DNA: TGTGCTAGTGGTCTTCCTTTAGCTCTATCCAGTCCGACCGGGGAGCTGTTTTTT.

The CDR3 DNA is TGCGCCAGCAGCCTGGGTCGTGCGACAGGGGGTACAACTAATGAAAAACTGTTTTTT. Translating it yields CASSLGRATGGTTNEKLFF. V is TRBV4-1 and J is TRBJ1-4; 9 bases agree with TRBD1. This CDR3 region has 19 residues. The V gene's germline CDR1 is MGHRA and CDR2 YSYEKL. Germline trimming cut 4 bases from V and 0 bases from J; bases unmatched to any gene: 12.

Concerning this clone itself: Other DNA sequences in this specimen translate into the identical CDR3. The chain combines TRBV12-3 or TRBV12-4 with TRBJ2-2; D unresolved. The CDR3 extends over 12 amino acids. V gave up 4 bases and J gave up 4 bases, with 4 bases separating them. CDR3 DNA: TGTGCCAGCAGTTACAGCACCGGGGAGCTGTTTTTT. Its translation is CASSYSTGELFF.

The rearrangement uses TRBV12-5 and TRBJ2-3; 9 nucleotides match TRBD1. Germline V lookup: CDR1 LGHNT, CDR2 FRNRAP. The CDR3 extends over 17 amino acids. V was pared by 5 bases and J by 3 bases, with 12 bases of the junction left unmatched. CDR3 nucleotide sequence: TGTGCTAGTGGTAATATCCTGACAGGGGGAGAGACAGATACGCAGTATTTT. Translated: CASGNILTGGETDTQYF.

The rearrangement links TRBV5-4 to TRBJ2-5, with TRBD2 matching over 8 bases. Trimming took 4 bases from V and 5 from J; bases not matched to a gene: 10. The CDR3 loop spans 15 amino acids. Germline V gene sequence: CDR1 SGHNT, CDR2 YYREEE (reference sequence). The CDR3: CASSIAGRNRETQYF. DNA for the CDR3: TGTGCCAGCAGCATAGCGGGGAGGAATCGGGAGACCCAGTACTTC.

The genes are TRBV5-1 and TRBJ1-1; 10 bases match TRBD1. The CDR3 is made up of 14 amino acids. CDR1 SGHRS and CDR2 YFSETQ come from the germline V gene. Germline trimming cut 3 bases from V and 8 bases from J; bases unmatched to any gene: 7. The CDR3 bases are TGCGCCAGCAGCTCGACAGGGGGCGCAACCGAAGCTTTCTTT. This translates into CASSSTGGATEAFF.

CDR3 nucleotide sequence: TGCGCCAGCAGTGGACTAGCGGTGGGAGATACGCAGTATTTT. Translated: CASSGLAVGDTQYF. The chain joins TRBV10-1 to TRBJ2-3; the match to TRBD2 covers 9 bases. After removal of 4 bases from V and 5 bases from J, the junction contained 4 bases not matched to a gene. Looked up from germline, CDR1 is WNHNN and CDR2 is SYGVQD (reference sequence). This CDR3 spans 14 amino acids.

This sequence joins TRBV5-1 and TRBJ2-3, with 10 positions matching TRBD2. This CDR3 region has 16 residues. CDR1 and CDR2 from the germline V gene are SGHRS and YFSETQ. The junction had 5 bases not matched to a gene; V was cut back by 1 base and J by 3 bases. The CDR3 nucleotides are TGCGCCAGCAGCTTGACACCAGCGGGGGGGACAGATACGCAGTATTTT. It specifies CASSLTPAGGTDTQYF.

The genes are TRBV19 and TRBJ2-2; 13 positions match TRBD2. Germline loops: CDR1 LNHDA, CDR2 SQIVND (reference sequence). The CDR3 consists of 16 residues. V gave up 5 bases and J gave up 6 bases; unmatched junction bases: 6. CDR3 nucleotide sequence: TGTGCCAGTAGTGTCCGGACTAGCGGGGGCCCCGGGGAGCTGTTTTTT. Protein product: CASSVRTSGGPGELFF.

This clone showed up many times. The chain employs TRBV9 and TRBJ2-2; 8 bases map to TRBD1. Germline trimming cut 4 bases from V and 6 bases from J; bases unmatched to any gene: 5. The germline V gene has CDR1 SGDLS and CDR2 YYNGEE. This CDR3 region has 14 residues. The CDR3 nucleotides read TGTGCCAGCAGCCCCACAGGGGGTGCCGGGGAGCTGTTTTTT. Amino acid sequence: CASSPTGGAGELFF.

This clone is a singleton in its sample. The chain recombines TRBV2 with TRBJ1-2; the match to TRBD1 covers 11 bases. CDR3 length: 15 amino acids. The germline V gene has CDR1 SNHLY and CDR2 FYNNEI. V shed 1 base, J shed 7 bases, and the junction held 5 bases outside the gene matches. CDR3 in DNA: TGTGCCAGCAGTGAAGGGAGGACAGGGGGCCTTGGCTACACCTTC. Its translation is CASSEGRTGGLGYTF.

This sequence joins TRBV14 and TRBJ2-5; D is perhaps TRBD2 (6 bases). Germline values: CDR1 SGHDN, CDR2 FVKESK. CDR3 size: 13 residues. Trimming took off 4 bases at V and 4 bases at J, with 10 bases between the two ends. CDR3 nucleotides: TGTGCCAGCAGCCCCACAGCGGGAGAGACCCAGTACTTC. It encodes CASSPTAGETQYF.

CDR3: CASSSGQFYEQYV. CDR3 sequence (DNA): TGTGCCAGCAGTTCAGGACAGTTCTACGAGCAGTACGTC. The chain carries TRBV5-4 and TRBJ2-7; D may be TRBD1 (6 bases). The CDR3 consists of 13 residues. Germline CDR1 reads SGHNT; CDR2 reads YYREEE (reference sequence). Deletions cut 5 bases from V and 3 bases from J, with 12 bases between.